This T cell receptor beta chain was observed in a study of control samples from healthy donors and cancer patients. The repertoire was sequenced with immunoSEQ multiplex PCR; TCRdb's copy has only in-frame clones and lacks some. Of 80,000 to 85,000 clones in the sample, approximately 91% were seen once. Germline V CDR1 and CDR2: GTSNPN, SVGIG (reference sequence). The V and J ends lost 4 bases and 0 bases respectively, with 10 bases between them. This CDR3 comprises 13 residues. Sequenced sample: blood. The chain employs TRBV30 and TRBJ2-7; D perhaps matches TRBD1 (5 bases). The source is a woman between 50 and 59 years old in good health. CDR3: CAWTSGASYEQYF. CDR3 nucleotide sequence: TGTGCCTGGACTTCTGGGGCCTCCTACGAGCAGTACTTC.